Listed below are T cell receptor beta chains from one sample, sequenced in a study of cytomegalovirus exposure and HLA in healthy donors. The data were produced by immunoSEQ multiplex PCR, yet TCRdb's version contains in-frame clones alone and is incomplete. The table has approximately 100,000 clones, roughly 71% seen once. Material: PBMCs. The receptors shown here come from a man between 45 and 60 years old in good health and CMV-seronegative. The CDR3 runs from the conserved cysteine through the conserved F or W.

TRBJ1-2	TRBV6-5	CASSDRTADGYTF
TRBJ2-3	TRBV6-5	CASLAGNTDTQYF
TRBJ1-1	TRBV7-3	CASSPRTGLNTEAFF
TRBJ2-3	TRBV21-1	CASSKGGTGGCTDTQYF
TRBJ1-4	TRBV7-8	CASSQRTGANEKLFF
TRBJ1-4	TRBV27	CASSSWGGVDEKLFF
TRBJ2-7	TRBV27	CASSVQGLSYEQYF
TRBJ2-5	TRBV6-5	CASRGGEGGETQYF
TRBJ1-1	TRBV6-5	CASRRASLNTEAFF
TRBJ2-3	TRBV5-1	CASSLESRPTDTQYF
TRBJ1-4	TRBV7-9	CASSATGGNEKLFF
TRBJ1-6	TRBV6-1	CASSEEMTGVRSPLHF
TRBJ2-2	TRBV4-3	CASSLSPAAGETGELFF
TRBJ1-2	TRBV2	CASSILGSYGYTF
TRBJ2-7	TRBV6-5	CASSFQGREQYF
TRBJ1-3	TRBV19	CASSRQRSSGNTIYF
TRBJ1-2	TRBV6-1	CASSGGQAANYGYTF
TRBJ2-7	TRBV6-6	CASRDDSSSYEQYF
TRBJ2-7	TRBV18	CASSLLGTPIYEQYF
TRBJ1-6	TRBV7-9	CASSLAQGGSPLHF
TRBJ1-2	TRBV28	CASLNSGYGYTF
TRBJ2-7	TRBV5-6	CASSLGQGKDEQYF
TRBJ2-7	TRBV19	CASSIRPSTGLSPYEQYF
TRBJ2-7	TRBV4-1	CASSQDTGEYSYEQYF
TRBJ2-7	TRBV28	CASSSPSLNEQYF
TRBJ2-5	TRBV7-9	CASSWTATEETQYF
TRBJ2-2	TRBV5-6	CASSPAGTRYTGELFF
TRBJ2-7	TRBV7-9	CASSPPRQPYEQYF
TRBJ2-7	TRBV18	CASSPPVNSYEQYF
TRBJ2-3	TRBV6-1	CASSHYRAGTDTQYF
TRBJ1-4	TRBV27	CASSLSGRPNEKLFF
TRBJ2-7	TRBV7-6	CASSTADGGYYEQYF
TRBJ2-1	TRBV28	CASSFTGSVEQFF
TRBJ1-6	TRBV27	CASSLMGAQRSPLHF
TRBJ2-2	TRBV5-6	CASSLFVGTVNTGELFF
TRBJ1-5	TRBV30	CAWSRSAGPQHF
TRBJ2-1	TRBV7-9	CASSPGSYNEQFF